This TCR beta chain emerged from a study of T cell repertoires in cytomegalovirus infection. Background on the study: Based on public TCR beta signatures, there were indications of CMV infection and of a matching HLA type.

Regarding the study as a whole: CMV-specific TCR beta clonotypes restricted by HLA-C were the ones dominating the ex vivo response.

About this clonotype itself: The antigen is unknown.

Germline-derived CDR1 and CDR2 are SQVTM and ANQGSEA. There are 10 residues in the CDR3. The V end was cut by 4 bases, the J end by 3 bases, with 4 bases between. TCRdb recomputed calls from the reads with MiXCR, one row per CDR3 protein. The sample lists 150,000 to 200,000 distinct CDR3 sequences, about a sixth occurring once. The source of this sequence is a human donor in good health (CMV status not recorded). Some clones in this sample may be carry-over from other donors' samples. The specimen sequenced was CD8+ T cells from PBMCs. The V call is TRBV29-1, the J call TRBJ2-7; D is ambiguous. CDR3 sequence (DNA): TGCAGCGTTGTCAGCTACGAGCAGTACTTC. Its protein is CSVVSYEQYF.